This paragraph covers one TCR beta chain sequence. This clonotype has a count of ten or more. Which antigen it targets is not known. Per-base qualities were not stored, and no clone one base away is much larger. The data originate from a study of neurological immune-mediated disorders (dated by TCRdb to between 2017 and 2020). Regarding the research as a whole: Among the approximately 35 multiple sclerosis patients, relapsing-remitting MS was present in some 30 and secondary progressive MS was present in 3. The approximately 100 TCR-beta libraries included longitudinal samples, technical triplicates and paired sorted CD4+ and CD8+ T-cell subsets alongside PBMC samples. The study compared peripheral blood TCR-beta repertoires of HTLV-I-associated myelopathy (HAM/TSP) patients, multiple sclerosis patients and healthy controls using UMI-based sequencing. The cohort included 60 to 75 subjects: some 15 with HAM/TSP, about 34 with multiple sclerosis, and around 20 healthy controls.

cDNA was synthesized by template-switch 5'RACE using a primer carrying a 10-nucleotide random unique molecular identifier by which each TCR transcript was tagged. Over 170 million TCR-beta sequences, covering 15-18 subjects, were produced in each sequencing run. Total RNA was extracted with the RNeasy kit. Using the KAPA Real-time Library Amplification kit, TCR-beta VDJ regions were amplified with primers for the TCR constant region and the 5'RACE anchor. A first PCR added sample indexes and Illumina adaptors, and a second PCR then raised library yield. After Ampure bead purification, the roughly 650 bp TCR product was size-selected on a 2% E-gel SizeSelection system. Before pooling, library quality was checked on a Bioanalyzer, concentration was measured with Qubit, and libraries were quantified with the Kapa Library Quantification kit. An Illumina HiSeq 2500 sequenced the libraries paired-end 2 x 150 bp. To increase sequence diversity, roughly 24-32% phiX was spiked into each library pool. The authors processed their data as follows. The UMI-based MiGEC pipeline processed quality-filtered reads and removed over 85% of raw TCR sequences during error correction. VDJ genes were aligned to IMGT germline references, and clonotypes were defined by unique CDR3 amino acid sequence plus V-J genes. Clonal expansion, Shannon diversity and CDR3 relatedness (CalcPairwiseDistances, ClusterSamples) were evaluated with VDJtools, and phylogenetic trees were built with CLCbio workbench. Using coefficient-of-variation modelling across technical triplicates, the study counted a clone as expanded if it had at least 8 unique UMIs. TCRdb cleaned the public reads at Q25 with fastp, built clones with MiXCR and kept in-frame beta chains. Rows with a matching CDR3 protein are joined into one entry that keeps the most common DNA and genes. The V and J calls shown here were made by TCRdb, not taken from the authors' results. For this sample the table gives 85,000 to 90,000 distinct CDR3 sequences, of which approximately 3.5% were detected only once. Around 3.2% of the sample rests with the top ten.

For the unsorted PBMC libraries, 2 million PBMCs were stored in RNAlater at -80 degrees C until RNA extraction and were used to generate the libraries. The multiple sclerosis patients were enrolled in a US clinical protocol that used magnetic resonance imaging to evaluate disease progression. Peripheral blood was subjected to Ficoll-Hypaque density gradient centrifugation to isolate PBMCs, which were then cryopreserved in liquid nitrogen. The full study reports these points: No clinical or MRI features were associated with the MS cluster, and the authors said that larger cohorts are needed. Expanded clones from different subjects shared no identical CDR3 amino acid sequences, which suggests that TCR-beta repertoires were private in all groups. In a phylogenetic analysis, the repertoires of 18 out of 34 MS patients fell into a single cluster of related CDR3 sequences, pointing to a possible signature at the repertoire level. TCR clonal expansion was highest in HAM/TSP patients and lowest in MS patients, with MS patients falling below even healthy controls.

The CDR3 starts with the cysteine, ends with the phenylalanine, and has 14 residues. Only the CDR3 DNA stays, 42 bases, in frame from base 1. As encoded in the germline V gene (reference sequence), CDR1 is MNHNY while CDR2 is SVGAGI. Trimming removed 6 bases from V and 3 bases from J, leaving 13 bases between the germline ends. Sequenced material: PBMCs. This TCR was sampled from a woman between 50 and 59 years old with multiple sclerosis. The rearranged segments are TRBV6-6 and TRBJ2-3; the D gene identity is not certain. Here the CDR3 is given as CASSNQIETDTQYF. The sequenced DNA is TGTGCCAGCAGCAACCAAATAGAAACAGATACGCAGTATTTT.